Sequencing of this TCR beta chain was carried out in a study of human T cells and chemical hapten exposure. Overall study findings and caveats: Patch test scores rose with PT1 expanded TCR counts, a positive correlation.

This clonotype occurred a few times. Its antigen is not identified. Deletions cut 0 bases from V and 5 bases from J, with 11 bases between. Per the germline V gene, CDR1 is DFQATT and CDR2 is SNEGSKA (reference sequence). There are 13 residues in the CDR3. The time point is: patch test 3, about 24 weeks after DPC sensitization. Stated treatment: therapeutic diphenylcyclopropenone sensitization with weekly scalp DPC. During construction of the library, unique molecular identifiers were attached to individual cDNA molecules for quantitative, reproducible TCR counting. MiXCR was run by TCRdb on the RACE reads, yielding one entry per CDR3 protein. The sample gives approximately 86,000 distinct CDR3 sequences, 9.5% to 13% of which show up once; 1% to 1.2% is in the top ten.

The chain is built from TRBV20-1 and TRBJ2-7, with D perhaps TRBD2 (5 bases). The clonotype was recovered from a young woman with alopecia areata. Some clones in this sample may be carry-over from other donors' samples. The sequencing used whole blood, collected in connection with sensitization to the hapten diphenylcyclopropenone (DPC). Here the CDR3 reads CSARDPTGDEQYF. In nucleotides, the CDR3 is TGCAGTGCTAGAGATCCGACCGGGGACGAGCAGTACTTC.